The clone carrying this TCR beta chain was found once. No antigen is known for it. This sample is part of a study of T cells after posttransplantation cyclophosphamide. Libraries were prepared by immunoSEQ multiplex PCR; TCRdb keeps only in-frame clonotypes and omits some of them. The profile shows 9,500 to 15,000 clones, 70% to 90% of them singletons. Study-level findings and limits: Blood and skin or GI T cell repertoires showed limited TRB overlap.

Methotrexate plus calcineurin inhibitor accompanied controls' myeloablative marrow transplants; sampling was 1 year later. The sequence was collected from a male patient aged 25-45 years who received an allogeneic stem cell transplant from an unrelated donor, was CMV-positive, and had acute GVHD only. Some of these T cells may belong to the graft donor. The sequences come from PBMCs, collected 350 to 400 days after allogeneic stem cell transplant with calcineurin inhibitor and methotrexate.

The CDR3 sequence: CASSVVGTVYEQYF. CDR3 coding DNA: TGTGCCAGCAGTGTTGTTGGGACAGTCTACGAGCAGTACTTC. The genes are TRBV6-1 and TRBJ2-7; 7 bases are shared with TRBD1. V dropped 4 bases and J dropped 3; count of bases not matched to a gene: 6. Germline V gene data show CDR1 as MNHNS and CDR2 as SASEGT. The CDR3 runs to 14 residues.